This T cell receptor (beta chain) derives from a study of cytomegalovirus exposure and HLA in healthy donors. The PCR contained 60 Vbeta and 13 Jbeta primers. Using immunoSEQ multiplex PCR, the repertoire was profiled, and TCRdb retains in-frame clones only, with some absent. This sample carries roughly 100,000 clones, over 80% of them seen once, and the ten largest clones take 6.9%. Overall study findings and caveats: Within the data, a cluster of highly shared sequence variants was likely a sequencing artifact.

As for this clone: The target antigen is unknown.

Germline lookup yields CDR1 SGDLS and CDR2 YYNGEE. V gave up 3 bases and J gave up 3 bases; unmatched junction bases: 5. The CDR3 runs to 14 residues. The TCR was taken from a man aged 25 to 40 in good health and CMV-seropositive. This chain connects TRBV9 to TRBJ1-1; 7 bases are a match to TRBD1. Sequenced input: PBMCs. CDR3 sequence: CASSGGTVDTEAFF. CDR3 nucleotide sequence: TGTGCCAGCAGCGGAGGGACAGTTGACACTGAAGCTTTCTTT. Full variable domain (remainder filled in from reference TRBV9 and TRBJ1-1): DSGVTQTPKHLITATGQRVTLRCSPRSGDLSVYWYQQSLDQGLQFLIQYYNGEERAKGNILERFSAQQFPDLHSELNLSSLELGDSALYFCASSGGTVDTEAFFGQGTRLTVV.